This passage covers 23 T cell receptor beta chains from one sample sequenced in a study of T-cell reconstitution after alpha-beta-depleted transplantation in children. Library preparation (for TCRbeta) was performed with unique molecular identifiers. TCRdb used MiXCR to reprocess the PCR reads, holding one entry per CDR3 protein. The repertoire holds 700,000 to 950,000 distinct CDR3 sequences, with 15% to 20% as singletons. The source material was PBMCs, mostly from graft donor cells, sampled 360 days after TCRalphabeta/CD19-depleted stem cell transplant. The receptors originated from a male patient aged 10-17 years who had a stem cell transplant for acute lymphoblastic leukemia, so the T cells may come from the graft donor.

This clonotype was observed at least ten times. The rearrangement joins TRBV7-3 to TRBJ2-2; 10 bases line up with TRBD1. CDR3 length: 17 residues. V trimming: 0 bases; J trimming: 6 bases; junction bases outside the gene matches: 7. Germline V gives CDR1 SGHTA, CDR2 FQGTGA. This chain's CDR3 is CASSLTTWTGGAGELFF. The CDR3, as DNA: TGTGCCAGCAGCTTAACCACTTGGACAGGGGGGGCCGGGGAGCTGTTTTTT.

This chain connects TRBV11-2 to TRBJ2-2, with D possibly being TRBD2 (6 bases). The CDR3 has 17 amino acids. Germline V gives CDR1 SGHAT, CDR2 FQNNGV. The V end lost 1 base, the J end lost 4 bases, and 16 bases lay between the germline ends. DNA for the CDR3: TGTGCCAGCAGCTTAGGCCGGGATTGGGGAGGCACCGGGGAGCTGTTTTTT. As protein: CASSLGRDWGGTGELFF.

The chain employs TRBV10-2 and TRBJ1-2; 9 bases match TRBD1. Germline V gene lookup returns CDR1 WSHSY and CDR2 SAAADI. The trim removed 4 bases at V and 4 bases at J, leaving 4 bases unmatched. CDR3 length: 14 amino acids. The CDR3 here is CASSAEGQGYGYTF. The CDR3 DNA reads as TGCGCCAGCAGTGCGGAGGGACAGGGCTATGGCTACACCTTC.

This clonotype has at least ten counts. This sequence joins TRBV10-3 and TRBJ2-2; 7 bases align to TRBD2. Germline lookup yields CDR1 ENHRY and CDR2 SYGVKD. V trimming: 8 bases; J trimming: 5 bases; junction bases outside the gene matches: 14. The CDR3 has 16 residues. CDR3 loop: CAIGDAGERRTGELFF. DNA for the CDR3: TGTGCCATCGGGGACGCGGGAGAAAGGCGAACCGGGGAGCTGTTTTTT.

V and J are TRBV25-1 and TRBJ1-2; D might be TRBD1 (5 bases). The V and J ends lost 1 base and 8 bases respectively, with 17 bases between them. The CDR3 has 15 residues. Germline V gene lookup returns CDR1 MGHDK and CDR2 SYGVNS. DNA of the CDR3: TGTGCCAGCAGTGAATCCGGCCTCCTGGGGGACGGCTACACCTTC. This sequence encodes CASSESGLLGDGYTF.

The CDR3 protein is CASSVEGVSRTQYF. CDR3 bases: TGTGCCAGCAGCGTTGAGGGGGTGTCGCGGACCCAGTACTTC. The V call is TRBV9, the J call TRBJ2-5; D perhaps matches TRBD1 (6 bases). From germline, CDR1 is SGDLS and CDR2 YYNGEE. The CDR3 sequence is 14 residues long. Trimming removed 2 bases at V and 7 bases at J, with 15 bases between.

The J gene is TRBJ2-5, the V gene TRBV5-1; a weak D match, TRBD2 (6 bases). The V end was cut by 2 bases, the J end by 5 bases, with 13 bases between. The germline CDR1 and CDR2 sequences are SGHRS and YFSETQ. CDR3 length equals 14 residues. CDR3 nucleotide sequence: TGCGCCAGCAGCTTTTGGCGGGAAGGGGAGACCCAGTACTTC. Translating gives CASSFWREGETQYF.

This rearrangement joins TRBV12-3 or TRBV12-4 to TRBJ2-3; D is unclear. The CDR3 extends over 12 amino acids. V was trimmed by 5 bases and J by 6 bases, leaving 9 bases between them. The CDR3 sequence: CASSPSRDTQYF. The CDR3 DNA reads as TGTGCCAGCAGTCCCTCGAGGGATACGCAGTATTTT.

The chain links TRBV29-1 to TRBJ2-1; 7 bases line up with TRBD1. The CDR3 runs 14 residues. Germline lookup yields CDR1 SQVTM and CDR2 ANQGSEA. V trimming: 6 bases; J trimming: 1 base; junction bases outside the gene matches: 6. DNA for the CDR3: TGCAGCGTAGAAAACAGGGGTTCCTACAATGAGCAGTTCTTC. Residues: CSVENRGSYNEQFF.

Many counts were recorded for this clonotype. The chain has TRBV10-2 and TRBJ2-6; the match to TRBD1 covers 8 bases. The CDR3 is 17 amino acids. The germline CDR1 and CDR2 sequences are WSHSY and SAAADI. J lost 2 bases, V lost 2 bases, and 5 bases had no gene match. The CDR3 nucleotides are TGCGCCAGCAGTGAGGTTTCAGGGGGCGCTGGGGCCAACGTCCTGACTTTC. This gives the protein CASSEVSGGAGANVLTF.

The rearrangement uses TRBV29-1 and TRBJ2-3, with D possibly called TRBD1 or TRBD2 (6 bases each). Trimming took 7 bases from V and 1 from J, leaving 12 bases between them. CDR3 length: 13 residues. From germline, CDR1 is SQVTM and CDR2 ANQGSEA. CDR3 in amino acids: CSDLGGGTDTQYF. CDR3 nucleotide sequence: TGCAGCGATCTGGGGGGCGGCACAGATACGCAGTATTTT.

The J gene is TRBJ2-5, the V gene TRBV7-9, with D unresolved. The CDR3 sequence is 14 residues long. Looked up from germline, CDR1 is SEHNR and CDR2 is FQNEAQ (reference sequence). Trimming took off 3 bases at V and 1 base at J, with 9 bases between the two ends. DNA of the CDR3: TGTGCCAGCAGCTTTGTTACTACCCAAGAGACCCAGTACTTC. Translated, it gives CASSFVTTQETQYF.

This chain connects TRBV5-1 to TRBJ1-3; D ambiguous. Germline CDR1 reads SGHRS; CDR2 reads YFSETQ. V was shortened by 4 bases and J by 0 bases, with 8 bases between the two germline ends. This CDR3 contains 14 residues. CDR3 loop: CASSLFDSGNTIYF. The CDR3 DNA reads TGCGCCAGCAGCCTCTTTGACTCTGGAAACACCATATATTTT.

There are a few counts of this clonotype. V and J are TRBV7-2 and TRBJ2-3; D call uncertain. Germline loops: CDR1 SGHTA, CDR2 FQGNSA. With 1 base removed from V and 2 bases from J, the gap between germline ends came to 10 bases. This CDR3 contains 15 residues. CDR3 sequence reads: CASSLGRTLTDTQYF. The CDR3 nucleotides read TGTGCCAGCAGCTTAGGCCGGACCCTCACAGATACGCAGTATTTT.

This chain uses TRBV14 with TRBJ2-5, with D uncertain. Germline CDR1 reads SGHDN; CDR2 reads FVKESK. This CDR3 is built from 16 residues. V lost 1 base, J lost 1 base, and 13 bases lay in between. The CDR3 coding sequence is TGTGCCAGCAGCCAAGTCGTTTCGGCGGTCCAAGAGACCCAGTACTTC. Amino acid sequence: CASSQVVSAVQETQYF.

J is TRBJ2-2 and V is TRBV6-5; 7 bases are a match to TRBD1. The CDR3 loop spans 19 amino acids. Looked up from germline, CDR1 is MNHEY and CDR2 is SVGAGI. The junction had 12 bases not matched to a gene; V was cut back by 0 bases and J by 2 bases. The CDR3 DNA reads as TGTGCCAGCAGTTACTCGAGGGGCTCTGGGACAGCCAACACCGGGGAGCTGTTTTTT. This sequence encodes CASSYSRGSGTANTGELFF.

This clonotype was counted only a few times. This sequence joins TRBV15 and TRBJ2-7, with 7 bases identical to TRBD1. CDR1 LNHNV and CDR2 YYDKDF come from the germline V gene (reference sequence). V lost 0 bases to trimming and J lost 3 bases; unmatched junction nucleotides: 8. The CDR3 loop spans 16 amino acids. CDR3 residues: CATSRDVANRGYEQYF. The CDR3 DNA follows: TGTGCCACCAGCAGAGATGTGGCGAACAGGGGCTACGAGCAGTACTTC.

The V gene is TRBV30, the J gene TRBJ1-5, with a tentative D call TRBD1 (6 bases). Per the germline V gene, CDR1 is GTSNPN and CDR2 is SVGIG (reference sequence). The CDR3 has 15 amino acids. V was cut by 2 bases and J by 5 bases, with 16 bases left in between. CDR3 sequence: CAWSTPGAGDQPQHF. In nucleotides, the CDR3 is TGTGCCTGGAGTACCCCAGGGGCCGGGGATCAGCCCCAGCATTTT.

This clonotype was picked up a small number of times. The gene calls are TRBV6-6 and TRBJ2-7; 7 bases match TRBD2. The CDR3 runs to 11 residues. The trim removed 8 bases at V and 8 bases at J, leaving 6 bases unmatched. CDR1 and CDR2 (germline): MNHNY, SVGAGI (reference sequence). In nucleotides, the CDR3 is TGTGCCAGCCGGTACGGGGGGAAGCAGTACTTC. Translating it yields CASRYGGKQYF.

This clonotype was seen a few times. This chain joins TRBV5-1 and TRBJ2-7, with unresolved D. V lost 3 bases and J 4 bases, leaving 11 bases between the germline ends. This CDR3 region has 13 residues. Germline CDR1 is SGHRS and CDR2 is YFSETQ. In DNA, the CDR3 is TGCGCCAGCAGCTCCACCCCGACGTACGAGCAGTACTTC. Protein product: CASSSTPTYEQYF.

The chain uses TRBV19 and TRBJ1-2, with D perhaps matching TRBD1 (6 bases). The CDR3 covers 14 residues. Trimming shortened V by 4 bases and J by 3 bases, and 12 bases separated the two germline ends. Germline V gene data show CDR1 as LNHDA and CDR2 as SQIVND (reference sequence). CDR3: CASSTWTEDYGYTF. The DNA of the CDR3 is TGTGCCAGTAGTACATGGACAGAAGACTATGGCTACACCTTC.

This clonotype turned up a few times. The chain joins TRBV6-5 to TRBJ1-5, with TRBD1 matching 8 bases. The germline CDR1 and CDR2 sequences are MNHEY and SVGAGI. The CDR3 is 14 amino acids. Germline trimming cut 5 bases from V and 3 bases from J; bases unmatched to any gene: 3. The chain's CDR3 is CASSMTGDNQPQHF. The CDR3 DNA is TGTGCCAGCAGTATGACAGGGGACAATCAGCCCCAGCATTTT.

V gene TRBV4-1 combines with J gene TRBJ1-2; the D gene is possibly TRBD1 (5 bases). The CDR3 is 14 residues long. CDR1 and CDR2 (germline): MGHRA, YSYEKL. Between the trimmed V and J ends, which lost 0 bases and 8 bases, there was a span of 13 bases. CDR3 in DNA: TGCGCCAGCAGCCAAGACAGGGTAATAGGCGGCTACACCTTC. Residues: CASSQDRVIGGYTF.